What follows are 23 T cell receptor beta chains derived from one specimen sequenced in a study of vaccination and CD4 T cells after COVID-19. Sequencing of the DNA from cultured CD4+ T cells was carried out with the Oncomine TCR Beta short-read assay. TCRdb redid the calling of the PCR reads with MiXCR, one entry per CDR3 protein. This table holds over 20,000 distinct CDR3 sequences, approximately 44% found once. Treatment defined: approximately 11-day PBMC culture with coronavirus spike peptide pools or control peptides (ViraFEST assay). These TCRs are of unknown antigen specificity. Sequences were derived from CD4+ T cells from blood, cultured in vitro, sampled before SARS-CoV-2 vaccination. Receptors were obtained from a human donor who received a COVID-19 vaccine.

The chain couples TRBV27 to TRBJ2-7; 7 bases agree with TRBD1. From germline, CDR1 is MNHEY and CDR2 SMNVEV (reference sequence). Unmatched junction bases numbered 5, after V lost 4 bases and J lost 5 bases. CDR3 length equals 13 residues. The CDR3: CASSWQGDDEQYF. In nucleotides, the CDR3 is TGTGCCAGCAGTTGGCAGGGGGATGACGAGCAGTACTTC.

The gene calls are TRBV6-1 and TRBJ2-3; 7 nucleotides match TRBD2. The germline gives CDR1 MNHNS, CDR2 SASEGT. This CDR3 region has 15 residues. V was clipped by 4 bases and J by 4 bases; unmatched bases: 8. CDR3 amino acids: CASSAGAGSADTQYF. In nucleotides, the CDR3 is TGTGCCAGCAGTGCAGGAGCGGGGTCGGCAGATACGCAGTATTTT.

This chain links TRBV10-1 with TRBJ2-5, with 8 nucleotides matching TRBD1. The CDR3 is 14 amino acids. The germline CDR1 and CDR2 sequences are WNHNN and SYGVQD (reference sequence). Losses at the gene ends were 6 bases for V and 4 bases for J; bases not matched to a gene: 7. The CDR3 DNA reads TGCGCCAGCAGCGAGGTCGGGACAGGAGAGACCCAGTACTTC. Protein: CASSEVGTGETQYF.

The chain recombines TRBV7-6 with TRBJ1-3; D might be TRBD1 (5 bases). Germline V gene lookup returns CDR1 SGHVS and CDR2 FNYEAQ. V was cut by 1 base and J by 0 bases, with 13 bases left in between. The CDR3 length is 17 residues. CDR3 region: CASSLGGGRSSGNTIYF. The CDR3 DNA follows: TGTGCCAGCAGCTTAGGGGGCGGGCGGAGCTCTGGAAACACCATATATTTT.

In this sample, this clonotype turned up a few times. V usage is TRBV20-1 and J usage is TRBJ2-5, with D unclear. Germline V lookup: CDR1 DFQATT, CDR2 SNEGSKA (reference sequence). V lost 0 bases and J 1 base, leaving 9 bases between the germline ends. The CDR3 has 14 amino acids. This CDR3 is CSARDPDGQETQYF. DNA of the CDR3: TGCAGTGCTAGAGATCCAGACGGCCAAGAGACCCAGTACTTC.

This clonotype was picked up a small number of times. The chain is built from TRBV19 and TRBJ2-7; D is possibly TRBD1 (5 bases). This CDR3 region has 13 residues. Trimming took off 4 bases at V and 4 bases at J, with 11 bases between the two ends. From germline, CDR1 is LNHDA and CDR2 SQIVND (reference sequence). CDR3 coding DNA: TGTGCCAGTAGTACGAAAGACAGATACGAGCAGTACTTC. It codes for CASSTKDRYEQYF.

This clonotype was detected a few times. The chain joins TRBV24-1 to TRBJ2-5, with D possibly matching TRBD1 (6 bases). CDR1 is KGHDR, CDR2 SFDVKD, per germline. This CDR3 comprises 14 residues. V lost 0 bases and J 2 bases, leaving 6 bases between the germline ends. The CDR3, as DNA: TGTGCCACCAGTGATTTGGGACAGCAAGAGACCCAGTACTTC. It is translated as CATSDLGQQETQYF.

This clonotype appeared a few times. The CDR3: CASSFDRGHEQYF. DNA for the CDR3: TGTGCCAGCAGTTTTGACAGGGGTCACGAGCAGTACTTC. This sequence joins TRBV12-3 or TRBV12-4 and TRBJ2-7; 8 bases align to TRBD1. The CDR3 covers 13 residues. Germline trimming cut 3 bases from V and 5 bases from J; bases unmatched to any gene: 3.

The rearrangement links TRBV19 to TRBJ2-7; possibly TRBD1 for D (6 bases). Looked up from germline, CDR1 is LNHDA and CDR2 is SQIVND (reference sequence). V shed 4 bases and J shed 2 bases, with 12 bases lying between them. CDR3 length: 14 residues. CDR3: CASSRTATTYEQYF. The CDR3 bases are TGTGCCAGTAGTAGGACAGCTACTACCTACGAGCAGTACTTC. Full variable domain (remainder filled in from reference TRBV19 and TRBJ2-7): DGGITQSPKYLFRKEGQNVTLSCEQNLNHDAMYWYRQDPGQGLRLIYYSQIVNDFQKGDIAEGYSVSREKKESFPLTVTSAQKNPTAFYLCASSRTATTYEQYFGPGTRLTVT.

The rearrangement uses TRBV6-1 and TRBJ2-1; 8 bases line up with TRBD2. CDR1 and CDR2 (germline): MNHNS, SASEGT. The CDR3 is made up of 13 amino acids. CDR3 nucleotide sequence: TGTGCAAGCCGCCTGCGGGGGGTTAATGAGCAGTTCTTC. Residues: CASRLRGVNEQFF.

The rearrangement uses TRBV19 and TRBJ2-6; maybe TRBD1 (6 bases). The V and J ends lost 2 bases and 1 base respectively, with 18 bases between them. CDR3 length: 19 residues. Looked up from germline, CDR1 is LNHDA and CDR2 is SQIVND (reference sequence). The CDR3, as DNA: TGTGCCAGTAGTATACTACCGGGACATCAAGGATCTGGGGCCAACGTCCTGACTTTC. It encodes CASSILPGHQGSGANVLTF.

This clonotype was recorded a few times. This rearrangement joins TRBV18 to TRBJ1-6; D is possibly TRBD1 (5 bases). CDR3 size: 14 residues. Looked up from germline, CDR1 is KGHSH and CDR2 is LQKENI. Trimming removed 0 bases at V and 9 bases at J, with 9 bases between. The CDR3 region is CASSPPGQGSPLHF. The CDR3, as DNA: TGTGCCAGCTCACCACCGGGGCAGGGTTCACCCCTCCACTTT.

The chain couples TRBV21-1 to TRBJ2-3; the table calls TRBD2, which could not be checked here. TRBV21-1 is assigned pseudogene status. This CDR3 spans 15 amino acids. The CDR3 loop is CASRTRGDGTDTQYF. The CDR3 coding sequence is TGTGCCAGCAGGACTAGGGGAGATGGAACAGATACGCAGTATTTT.

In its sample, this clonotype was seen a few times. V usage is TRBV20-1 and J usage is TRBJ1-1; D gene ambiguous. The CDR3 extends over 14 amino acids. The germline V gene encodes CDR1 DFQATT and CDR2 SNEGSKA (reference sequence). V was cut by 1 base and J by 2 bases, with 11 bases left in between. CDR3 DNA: TGCAGTGCTAGAGTAGCAGGAGGAAACACTGAAGCTTTCTTT. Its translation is CSARVAGGNTEAFF.

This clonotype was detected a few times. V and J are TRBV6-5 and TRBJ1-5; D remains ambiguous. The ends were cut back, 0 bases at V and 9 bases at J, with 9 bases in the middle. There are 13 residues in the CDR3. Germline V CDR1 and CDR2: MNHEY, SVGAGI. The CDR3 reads CASSYSGGLPQHF. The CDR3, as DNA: TGTGCCAGCAGTTACTCGGGAGGCTTGCCCCAGCATTTT.

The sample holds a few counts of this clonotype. The CDR3: CASSEFEGENSPLHF. Written as DNA, the CDR3 is TGTGCCAGCAGTGAATTTGAGGGAGAGAATTCACCCCTCCACTTT. The gene calls are TRBV6-1 and TRBJ1-6; D not resolved. The CDR3 has 15 amino acids. Trimming shortened V by 2 bases and J by 7 bases, and 12 bases separated the two germline ends. Germline-derived CDR1 and CDR2 are MNHNS and SASEGT.

The CDR3 protein is CASSPWDRGRGEQFF. The CDR3 nucleotides are TGCGCCAGCAGCCCGTGGGACAGGGGGCGGGGTGAGCAGTTCTTC. J is TRBJ2-1 and V is TRBV5-1; 12 nucleotides line up with TRBD1. The germline V gene encodes CDR1 SGHRS and CDR2 YFSETQ. The V segment lost 4 bases and the J segment 9 bases; nucleotides outside the gene matches: 8. CDR3 size: 15 residues.

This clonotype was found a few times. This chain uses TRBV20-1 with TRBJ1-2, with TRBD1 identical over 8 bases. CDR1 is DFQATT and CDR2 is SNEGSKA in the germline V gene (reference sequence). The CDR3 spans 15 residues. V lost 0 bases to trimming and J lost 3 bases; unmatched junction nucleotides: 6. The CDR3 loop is CSARDRTGSDYGYTF. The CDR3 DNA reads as TGCAGTGCTAGAGATCGGACAGGGTCTGACTATGGCTACACCTTC.

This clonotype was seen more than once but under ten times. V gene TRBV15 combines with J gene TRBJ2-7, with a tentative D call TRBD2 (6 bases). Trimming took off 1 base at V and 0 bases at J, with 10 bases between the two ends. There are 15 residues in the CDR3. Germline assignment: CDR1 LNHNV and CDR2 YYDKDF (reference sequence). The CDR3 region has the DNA TGTGCCACCAGCAGAGGCCGGGGGACCTCCTACGAGCAGTACTTC. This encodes CATSRGRGTSYEQYF.

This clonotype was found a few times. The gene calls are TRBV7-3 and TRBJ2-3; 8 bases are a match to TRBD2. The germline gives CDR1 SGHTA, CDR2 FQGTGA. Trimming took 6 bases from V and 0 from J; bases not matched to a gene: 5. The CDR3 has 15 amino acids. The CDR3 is CASSRSGASTDTQYF. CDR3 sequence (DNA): TGTGCCAGCAGTCGTAGCGGGGCTAGCACAGATACGCAGTATTTT.

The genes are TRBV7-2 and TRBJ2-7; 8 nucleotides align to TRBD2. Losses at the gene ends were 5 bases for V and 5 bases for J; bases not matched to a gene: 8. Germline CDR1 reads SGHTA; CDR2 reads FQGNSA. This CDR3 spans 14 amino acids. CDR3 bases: TGTGCCAGCAGCCCGGGACTAGTAAATGACGAGCAGTACTTC. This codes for CASSPGLVNDEQYF.

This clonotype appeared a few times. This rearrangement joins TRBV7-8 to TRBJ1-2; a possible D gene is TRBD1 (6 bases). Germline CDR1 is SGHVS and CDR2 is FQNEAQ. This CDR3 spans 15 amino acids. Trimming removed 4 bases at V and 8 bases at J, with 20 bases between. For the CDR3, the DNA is TGTGCCAGCAGCTCCCAAGGGCGTACAGGGAGAGGCTACACCTTC. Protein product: CASSSQGRTGRGYTF.

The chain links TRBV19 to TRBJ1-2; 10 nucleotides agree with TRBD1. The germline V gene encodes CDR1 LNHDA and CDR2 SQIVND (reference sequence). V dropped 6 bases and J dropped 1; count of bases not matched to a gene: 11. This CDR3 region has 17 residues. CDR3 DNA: TGTGCCAGTAGACTACGCCCGGGACAGGGGTATAACTATGGCTACACCTTC. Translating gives CASRLRPGQGYNYGYTF.